Following are 27 T cell receptor beta chains from one sample sequenced in a study of cytomegalovirus exposure and HLA in healthy donors. Primers: 60 Vbeta forward and 13 Jbeta reverse. Libraries were prepared by immunoSEQ multiplex PCR; TCRdb keeps only in-frame clonotypes and omits some of them. The sample holds some 120,000 clones, roughly 80% seen once. The sample consisted of PBMCs. All receptors come from a woman aged 18-35 years in good health and CMV-seronegative.

The V and J genes are TRBV29-1 and TRBJ1-1; possibly TRBD1 for D (5 bases). There are 13 residues in the CDR3. Germline V gene data show CDR1 as SQVTM and CDR2 as ANQGSEA. The V gene lost 6 bases and the J gene lost 4 bases, with 15 bases spanning the gap. The CDR3 DNA reads TGCAGCGTCCCCGGACAACTGGGCACTGAAGCTTTCTTT. Amino acids: CSVPGQLGTEAFF.

The chain has TRBV6-1 and TRBJ2-7, with 8 bases lining up with TRBD1. CDR3 length: 15 residues. In germline, CDR1 is MNHNS, CDR2 SASEGT. With V trimmed by 0 bases and J by 4 bases, 5 bases remained unmatched. The CDR3 loop is CASSEAWTGPYEQYF. In DNA form, the CDR3 reads TGTGCCAGCAGTGAAGCCTGGACAGGGCCTTACGAGCAGTACTTC.

The CDR3 nucleotides read TGCAGCGCTTCCTCGGGGGGGGGCACTGAAGCTTTCTTT. This translates into CSASSGGGTEAFF. This rearrangement joins TRBV29-1 to TRBJ1-1; D is possibly TRBD1 (5 bases). Trimming removed 7 bases at V and 4 bases at J, with 16 bases between. CDR3 length: 13 residues. Looked up from germline, CDR1 is SQVTM and CDR2 is ANQGSEA.

This rearrangement joins TRBV11-2 to TRBJ1-2; TRBD1 is a possible D gene (5 bases). The germline CDR1 and CDR2 sequences are SGHAT and FQNNGV. The CDR3 is 13 residues long. Trimming removed 3 bases at V and 8 bases at J, with 13 bases between. The CDR3 DNA reads TGTGCCAGCAGCTTCAGGGTAATTGAGGGCTACACCTTC. It specifies CASSFRVIEGYTF. The full variable domain, its missing parts supplied by reference TRBV11-2 and TRBJ1-2, is EAGVAQSPRYKIIEKRQSVAFWCNPISGHATLYWYQQILGQGPKLLIQFQNNGVVDDSQLPKDRFSAERLKGVDSTLKIQPAKLEDSAVYLCASSFRVIEGYTFGSGTRLTVV.

A few counts support this clone. This sequence joins TRBV7-2 and TRBJ1-5; D is possibly TRBD1 (6 bases). Trimming cost V 5 bases and J 5 bases, with 10 bases left between them. Germline assignment: CDR1 SGHTA and CDR2 FQGNSA. The CDR3 has 13 residues. The CDR3 reads CASSQGHDQPQHF. As DNA, the CDR3 is TGTGCCAGCAGCCAGGGACACGATCAGCCCCAGCATTTT.

The rearrangement uses TRBV9 and TRBJ1-2; D gene ambiguous. The CDR3 has 15 amino acids. CDR1 and CDR2 (germline): SGDLS, YYNGEE. Trimming cost V 0 bases and J 3 bases, with 12 bases left between them. CDR3 loop: CASSVDYVTYYGYTF. The DNA for the CDR3 is TGTGCCAGCAGCGTAGACTATGTCACCTACTATGGCTACACCTTC.

The chain combines TRBV5-5 with TRBJ2-2; D uncertain. Germline values: CDR1 SGHKS, CDR2 YYEKEE (reference sequence). V lost 0 bases, J lost 9 bases, and 3 bases lay in between. CDR3 length equals 11 residues. The CDR3 nucleotides are TGTGCCAGCAGCTTGGACAGGGAGCTGTTTTTT. Translation gives CASSLDRELFF. The full variable domain, in which reference TRBV5-5 and TRBJ2-2 provide the parts outside the CDR3, is DAGVTQSPTHLIKTRGQQVTLRCSPISGHKSVSWYQQVLGQGPQFIFQYYEKEERGRGNFPDRFSARQFPNYSSELNVNALLLGDSALYLCASSLDRELFFGEGSRLTVL.

The chain joins TRBV7-3 to TRBJ1-3, with D possibly matching TRBD1 (6 bases). Germline loops: CDR1 SGHTA, CDR2 FQGTGA. The CDR3 contains 15 residues. V lost 2 bases, J lost 4 bases, and 12 bases lay in between. CDR3 loop: CASSLEGGAGNTIYF. CDR3 in DNA: TGTGCCAGCAGCTTAGAGGGGGGGGCAGGAAACACCATATATTTT.

CDR3 coding DNA: TGTGCCACCAGCGATGGTAGGAGCGGGGGATACAATGAGCAGTTCTTC. It yields the protein CATSDGRSGGYNEQFF. The rearrangement uses TRBV15 and TRBJ2-1; 8 bases line up with TRBD2. Losses at the gene ends were 5 bases for V and 4 bases for J; bases not matched to a gene: 10. This CDR3 has 16 amino acids. Germline V gives CDR1 LNHNV, CDR2 YYDKDF (reference sequence).

This clone was observed a few times. The J gene is TRBJ1-5, the V gene TRBV27; TRBD1 matches 8 bases. This CDR3 has 13 amino acids. The junction had 7 bases not matched to a gene; V was cut back by 8 bases and J by 7 bases. Germline CDR1 is MNHEY and CDR2 is SMNVEV (reference sequence). The CDR3 here is CASGRQGNQPQHF. The CDR3 bases are TGTGCCAGCGGCCGACAGGGGAACCAGCCCCAGCATTTT.

The gene calls are TRBV27 and TRBJ1-2; D unresolved. This CDR3 contains 14 residues. Trimming pared 5 bases from V and 3 bases from J, leaving 13 bases between. Germline CDR1 MNHEY, CDR2 SMNVEV (reference sequence). In DNA, the CDR3 is TGTGCCAGCAGTCCAAGAAGAACTCACTATGGCTACACCTTC. Translation gives CASSPRRTHYGYTF.

The chain uses TRBV2 and TRBJ2-3; 7 bases align to TRBD2. CDR1 and CDR2 from the germline V gene are SNHLY and FYNNEI. V was pared by 7 bases and J by 5 bases, with 6 bases of the junction left unmatched. The CDR3 covers 13 residues. The CDR3 nucleotides read TGTGCCAGCACCCAAGGGAGGGTAGATACGCAGTATTTT. Its translation: CASTQGRVDTQYF.

The V call is TRBV7-2, the J call TRBJ1-1; D might be TRBD1 (5 bases). The germline V gene encodes CDR1 SGHTA and CDR2 FQGNSA. V lost 0 bases and J lost 5, with 10 bases in between. The CDR3 is 14 residues long. CDR3 amino acids: CASSLAGGGTEAFF. The CDR3 region has the DNA TGTGCCAGCAGCTTAGCGGGGGGAGGGACTGAAGCTTTCTTT.

The chain recombines TRBV18 with TRBJ2-7, with 10 bases identical to TRBD1. After removal of 2 bases from V and 4 bases from J, the junction contained 23 bases not matched to a gene. CDR3 length equals 21 residues. The V gene's germline CDR1 is KGHSH and CDR2 LQKENI. The CDR3 protein is CASSPVAGQGPGIHLIYEQYF. The CDR3 nucleotides are TGTGCCAGCTCACCAGTTGCGGGACAGGGGCCGGGGATACACCTCATTTACGAGCAGTACTTC.

The gene calls are TRBV4-2 and TRBJ2-7; TRBD2 agrees at 9 bases. CDR3 length: 15 amino acids. V gave up 0 bases and J gave up 9 bases; unmatched junction bases: 9. Germline loops: CDR1 LGHNA, CDR2 YNFKEQ. The CDR3 spells CASSQEGLAGIGQYF. The CDR3 DNA reads TGTGCCAGCAGCCAAGAAGGGCTAGCGGGAATCGGGCAGTACTTC.

The chain links TRBV5-4 to TRBJ1-1; TRBD1 matches 7 bases. This CDR3 contains 13 residues. CDR1 and CDR2 from the germline V gene are SGHNT and YYREEE (reference sequence). J lost 6 bases, V lost 4 bases, and 6 bases had no gene match. The CDR3 spells CASSDTTGPEAFF. CDR3 sequence (DNA): TGTGCCAGCAGCGATACGACAGGGCCTGAAGCTTTCTTT.

The chain has TRBV7-9 and TRBJ1-3; 7 positions agree with TRBD1. V was pared by 3 bases and J by 0 bases, with 5 bases of the junction left unmatched. This CDR3 comprises 16 residues. Germline V lookup: CDR1 SEHNR, CDR2 FQNEAQ (reference sequence). In DNA form, the CDR3 reads TGTGCCAGCAGCTTTATTCGACAGGGCTCTGGAAACACCATATATTTT. This encodes CASSFIRQGSGNTIYF.

The chain couples TRBV6-1 to TRBJ2-1, with 11 nucleotides matching TRBD2. The V gene end was trimmed by 11 bases and the J gene end by 4 bases; junction bases not matched to a gene: 7. This CDR3 comprises 14 residues. Germline CDR1 and CDR2: MNHNS and SASEGT. CDR3 sequence (DNA): TGTGCCGGGTCCCTAGCGGGAGGTTACAATGAGCAGTTCTTC. Residues: CAGSLAGGYNEQFF.

This chain connects TRBV9 to TRBJ2-1; 13 bases match TRBD2. The CDR3 runs to 17 residues. V lost 0 bases and J lost 6; bases outside the gene matches: 6. The germline V gene has CDR1 SGDLS and CDR2 YYNGEE. The CDR3 protein is CASSVERTSGSFNEQFF. The DNA for the CDR3 is TGTGCCAGCAGCGTAGAGAGGACTAGCGGGAGTTTCAATGAGCAGTTCTTC.

V usage is TRBV10-1 and J usage is TRBJ2-1; D might be TRBD2 (5 bases). The CDR3 contains 15 residues. V was clipped by 2 bases and J by 6 bases, with 14 bases between them. CDR1 WNHNN and CDR2 SYGVQD come from the germline V gene (reference sequence). The DNA for the CDR3 is TGCGCCAGCAGTGAGAAAACGGGTGGAGGCAATGAGCAGTTCTTC. Protein sequence: CASSEKTGGGNEQFF.

The chain's CDR3 is CASSYGQGAYEQYF. DNA of the CDR3: TGTGCCAGCAGTTACGGACAGGGGGCCTACGAGCAGTACTTC. The genes are TRBV27 and TRBJ2-7, with 10 bases that match TRBD1. The CDR3 runs to 14 residues. The germline V gene has CDR1 MNHEY and CDR2 SMNVEV (reference sequence). Germline trimming cut 4 bases from V and 2 bases from J; bases unmatched to any gene: 2.

This chain joins TRBV7-2 and TRBJ1-1; possible D gene TRBD1, 6 bases. There are 17 residues in the CDR3. CDR1 and CDR2 (germline): SGHTA, FQGNSA. The V gene lost 1 base and the J gene lost 3 bases, with 18 bases spanning the gap. CDR3 sequence: CASSLGGVARGYTEAFF. CDR3 in DNA: TGTGCCAGCAGCTTAGGAGGGGTGGCCAGGGGATACACTGAAGCTTTCTTT.

This sequence joins TRBV11-3 and TRBJ2-2, with D perhaps matching TRBD2 (6 bases). The CDR3 consists of 16 residues. The V end was cut by 7 bases, the J end by 2 bases, with 17 bases between. Germline values: CDR1 SGHNT, CDR2 YENEEA. The chain's CDR3 is CASTDRPGLNTGELFF. The CDR3, as DNA: TGTGCCAGCACCGATCGACCGGGACTTAACACCGGGGAGCTGTTTTTT.

This chain joins TRBV18 and TRBJ2-7, with 7 bases that match TRBD1. J lost 0 bases, V lost 1 base, and 12 bases had no gene match. The CDR3 is made up of 18 amino acids. Germline CDR1 and CDR2: KGHSH and LQKENI. The DNA for the CDR3 is TGTGCCAGCTCACCACGCCTCCTTACAGGGGATAGCTCCTACGAGCAGTACTTC. This codes for CASSPRLLTGDSSYEQYF.

The V and J genes are TRBV19 and TRBJ1-3, with D possibly TRBD1 on 6 matching bases. CDR3 length: 18 residues. The ends were cut back, 6 bases at V and 0 bases at J, with 21 bases in the middle. Germline V gives CDR1 LNHDA, CDR2 SQIVND (reference sequence). In DNA form, the CDR3 reads TGTGCCAGTAGCCCCCGGCCAGGGGCTACATTCTCTGGAAACACCATATATTTT. It yields the protein CASSPRPGATFSGNTIYF.

The genes are TRBV7-8 and TRBJ2-7; TRBD1 matches 10 bases. The CDR3 length is 14 residues. CDR1 is SGHVS, CDR2 FQNEAQ, per germline. The ends lost 4 bases at V and 3 bases at J; junction bases unmatched: 3. CDR3 DNA: TGTGCCAGCAGCTCCCGGGACAGGGGCTACGAGCAGTACTTC. Its protein product is CASSSRDRGYEQYF.

Regarding this clone: Other DNA sequences from this sample encode an identical CDR3 as well. This sequence joins TRBV7-9 and TRBJ1-1; 7 positions agree with TRBD1. From germline, CDR1 is SEHNR and CDR2 FQNEAQ (reference sequence). The CDR3 runs to 13 residues. V was clipped by 2 bases and J by 5 bases; unmatched bases: 2. The CDR3 DNA sequence: TGTGCCAGCAGCTTAACAGGGGAAACTGAAGCTTTCTTT. Translating it yields CASSLTGETEAFF. The variable domain in full, with the rest retrieved from reference TRBV7-9 and TRBJ1-1, is DTGVSQNPRHKITKRGQNVTFRCDPISEHNRLYWYRQTLGQGPEFLTYFQNEAQLEKSRLLSDRFSAERPKGSFSTLEIQRTEQGDSAMYLCASSLTGETEAFFGQGTRLTVV.